These 23 T cell receptor beta chains came from one sample sequenced in a study of T cells in Graves' hyperthyroidism and ophthalmopathy. Amplified TCR beta CDR3 regions came from RNA transcripts. First-round RT-PCR targeting the TCR CDR3 was performed with the HTBI primer set. From the multiplex PCR reads, TCRdb called clonotypes with MiXCR, one entry per CDR3 protein. The sample yields hundreds of thousands of distinct CDR3 sequences, about 38% seen once. Sample: blood. The receptors originated from a man between 18 and 29 years old with Graves' hyperthyroidism.

The sample holds many counts of this clonotype. The gene calls are TRBV10-2 and TRBJ1-2; D possibly corresponds to TRBD1 (5 bases). The CDR3 has 16 residues. Trimming took off 7 bases at V and 0 bases at J, with 18 bases between the two ends. Germline lookup yields CDR1 WSHSY and CDR2 SAAADI. The CDR3 nucleotides read TGCGCCAGCACGAGGGACCAGCGCGGGGCTAACTATGGCTACACCTTC. Protein: CASTRDQRGANYGYTF.

The chain uses TRBV7-6 and TRBJ1-2; 7 bases are a match to TRBD1. CDR3 length: 13 residues. V dropped 7 bases and J dropped 6; count of bases not matched to a gene: 8. Germline CDR1 reads SGHVS; CDR2 reads FNYEAQ. CDR3 nucleotides: TGTGCCAGCACGCAGACAGGGACAAATGGCTACACCTTC. This gives the protein CASTQTGTNGYTF.

This clonotype has at least ten counts. This chain links TRBV19 with TRBJ1-6, with D tentatively TRBD1 (6 bases). CDR3 length: 13 residues. Germline V gives CDR1 LNHDA, CDR2 SQIVND (reference sequence). The V gene lost 7 bases and the J gene lost 5 bases, with 9 bases spanning the gap. The CDR3 spells CASNGGHNSPLHF. For the CDR3, the DNA is TGTGCCAGTAACGGGGGCCATAATTCACCCCTCCACTTT.

The rearrangement joins TRBV6-1 to TRBJ1-1; D possibly corresponds to TRBD1 (5 bases). V lost 5 bases and J lost 1, with 17 bases in between. Germline CDR1 reads MNHNS; CDR2 reads SASEGT. The CDR3 is 16 residues long. The CDR3 reads CASSQQGGRRNTEAFF. The CDR3 bases are TGTGCCAGCAGTCAGCAGGGAGGCCGGAGGAACACTGAAGCTTTCTTT.

This clonotype was recorded many times. The V gene is TRBV20-1, the J gene TRBJ1-2; D is unresolved. Between the trimmed V and J ends, which lost 2 bases and 5 bases, there was a span of 9 bases. The CDR3 contains 12 residues. CDR1 and CDR2 (germline): DFQATT, SNEGSKA (reference sequence). As DNA, the CDR3 is TGCAGTGCTAGAACCGGAGTATATGGCTACACCTTC. Its protein product is CSARTGVYGYTF.

The CDR3 nucleotides are TGTGCCAGCAGGGTCGGCCCTGGGAGCACTGAAGCTTTCTTT. The encoded protein is CASRVGPGSTEAFF. The chain recombines TRBV2 with TRBJ1-1, with D uncertain. Germline V gene data show CDR1 as SNHLY and CDR2 as FYNNEI. The CDR3 covers 14 residues. Trimming stripped 6 bases from V and 4 bases from J, with 15 bases between.

This clonotype was observed at least ten times. The chain links TRBV6-5 to TRBJ1-5; D ambiguous. The CDR3 runs 14 residues. Per germline, CDR1 MNHEY and CDR2 SVGAGI. With 2 bases removed from V and 1 base from J, the gap between germline ends came to 6 bases. CDR3 sequence (DNA): TGTGCCAGCAGTTACGGTGGCAGCAATCAGCCCCAGCATTTT. Residues: CASSYGGSNQPQHF.

This clonotype was picked up many times. V is TRBV19 and J is TRBJ2-5, with TRBD2 as a possible D gene (5 bases). CDR3 length: 12 residues. Germline V lookup: CDR1 LNHDA, CDR2 SQIVND (reference sequence). Deletions cut 9 bases from V and 2 bases from J, with 10 bases between. CDR3 nucleotide sequence: TGTGCCAGCGGGGATCCACAAGAGACCCAGTACTTC. It yields the protein CASGDPQETQYF.

Points on this clonotype: One end of the junction varies from germline; a read error may be responsible. The CDR3 loop is CASSLARTGPGELYF. For the CDR3, the DNA is TGTGCCAGCAGCTTAGCGCGGACAGGTCCCGGGGAGCTGTACTTC. The chain is built from TRBV7-9 and TRBJ2-7; 7 bases line up with TRBD1. The CDR3 runs to 15 residues. Germline V gene data show CDR1 as SEHNR and CDR2 as FQNEAQ (reference sequence). The whole variable domain, remainder taken from reference TRBV7-9 and TRBJ2-7, is DTGVSQNPRHKITKRGQNVTFRCDPISEHNRLYWYRQTLGQGPEFLTYFQNEAQLEKSRLLSDRFSAERPKGSFSTLEIQRTEQGDSAMYLCASSLARTGPGELYFGPGTRLTVT.

This clonotype was detected only a few times. V is TRBV11-3 and J is TRBJ2-7; tentatively, D is TRBD2 (5 bases). Per the germline V gene, CDR1 is SGHNT and CDR2 is YENEEA. CDR3 length equals 13 residues. Between the trimmed V and J ends, which lost 5 bases and 5 bases, there was a span of 13 bases. In nucleotides, the CDR3 is TGTGCCAGCAGCAAAGGCTGGGGAGACGAGCAGTACTTC. It codes for CASSKGWGDEQYF.

The chain employs TRBV24-1 and TRBJ1-5; 10 bases agree with TRBD1. Germline V lookup: CDR1 KGHDR, CDR2 SFDVKD. Trimming removed 2 bases from V and 2 bases from J; junction bases left unmatched: 14. The CDR3 spans 20 residues. CDR3 nucleotide sequence: TGTGCCACCAGTGATTCCTACGGGACAGGGGACTATATGGGCAATCAGCCCCAGCATTTT. This codes for CATSDSYGTGDYMGNQPQHF.

This clonotype was seen repeatedly, ten times or more. The J gene is TRBJ1-5, the V gene TRBV12-3 or TRBV12-4; D not resolved. V dropped 5 bases and J dropped 3 bases, with 8 bases sitting between them. The CDR3 runs 13 residues. The CDR3 DNA sequence: TGTGCCAGCAGTCGGGCTCCCAATCAGCCCCAGCATTTT. It is translated as CASSRAPNQPQHF.

This clonotype was recorded many times. This sequence joins TRBV29-1 and TRBJ1-3; D may be TRBD1 (5 bases). The germline CDR1 and CDR2 sequences are SQVTM and ANQGSEA. V lost 3 bases to trimming and J lost 5 bases, with 11 bases between them. The CDR3 extends over 13 amino acids. CDR3 nucleotide sequence: TGCAGCGTTGAGGGGGTTCGACGAAACACCATATATTTT. Its translation is CSVEGVRRNTIYF.

This clonotype was detected only a few times. V gene TRBV13 combines with J gene TRBJ2-7; D is possibly TRBD1 or TRBD2 (5 bases each). Germline assignment: CDR1 PRHDT and CDR2 FYEKMQ (reference sequence). The CDR3 consists of 14 residues. Between the trimmed V and J ends, which lost 4 bases and 4 bases, there was a span of 14 bases. CDR3 in amino acids: CASSSRVDYYEQYF. The CDR3 bases are TGTGCCAGCAGCTCCAGGGTAGACTATTACGAGCAGTACTTC.

J is TRBJ1-5 and V is TRBV7-9; TRBD1 matches at 8 bases. The CDR3 length is 14 residues. Germline V CDR1 and CDR2: SEHNR, FQNEAQ (reference sequence). V lost 11 bases to trimming and J lost 3 bases; unmatched junction nucleotides: 9. The DNA for the CDR3 is TGTGCCTGGAGTGCGGGACAGGACAATCAGCCCCAGCATTTT. It codes for CAWSAGQDNQPQHF. Full variable domain (outside the CDR3, taken from reference TRBV7-9 and TRBJ1-5): DTGVSQNPRHKITKRGQNVTFRCDPISEHNRLYWYRQTLGQGPEFLTYFQNEAQLEKSRLLSDRFSAERPKGSFSTLEIQRTEQGDSAMYLCAWSAGQDNQPQHFGDGTRLSIL.

V and J are TRBV19 and TRBJ2-2, with D unresolved. Germline V gene data show CDR1 as LNHDA and CDR2 as SQIVND (reference sequence). This CDR3 is built from 16 residues. The germline V and J ends were trimmed by 7 bases and 0 bases, with 15 bases remaining between them. The CDR3 DNA follows: TGTGCCAGTATTTCCAGGATAGCCGCGAACACCGGGGAGCTGTTTTTT. This encodes CASISRIAANTGELFF. The entire variable domain, with the rest obtained from reference TRBV19 and TRBJ2-2, is as follows: DGGITQSPKYLFRKEGQNVTLSCEQNLNHDAMYWYRQDPGQGLRLIYYSQIVNDFQKGDIAEGYSVSREKKESFPLTVTSAQKNPTAFYLCASISRIAANTGELFFGEGSRLTVL.

This clonotype turned up a few times. This sequence joins TRBV6-6 and TRBJ1-1, with D unresolved. From germline, CDR1 is MNHNY and CDR2 SVGAGI (reference sequence). The CDR3 spans 14 residues. Trimming cost V 6 bases and J 1 base, with 12 bases left between them. This CDR3 is CASRDLGGNTEAFF. Here the CDR3 DNA reads TGTGCCAGCAGAGATCTAGGCGGGAACACTGAAGCTTTCTTT.

J is TRBJ2-2 and V is TRBV7-2; 8 bases agree with TRBD2. Germline loops: CDR1 SGHTA, CDR2 FQGNSA. Losses at the gene ends were 2 bases for V and 7 bases for J; bases not matched to a gene: 6. This CDR3 has 15 amino acids. CDR3 in DNA: TGTGCCAGCAGCTTAATGGCTAGCGGGCTCGGGGAGCTGTTTTTT. This sequence encodes CASSLMASGLGELFF.

The V gene is TRBV20-1, the J gene TRBJ2-5; D is unresolved. The V end was cut by 1 base, the J end by 7 bases, with 4 bases between. The CDR3 totals 10 residues. Germline lookup yields CDR1 DFQATT and CDR2 SNEGSKA (reference sequence). CDR3 protein: CSARAVTQYF. CDR3 nucleotide sequence: TGCAGTGCTAGAGCCGTGACCCAGTACTTC.

V usage is TRBV7-9 and J usage is TRBJ2-5; 8 bases are a match to TRBD2. V was pared by 7 bases and J by 5 bases, with 15 bases of the junction left unmatched. The length of the CDR3 is 16 residues. Germline values: CDR1 SEHNR, CDR2 FQNEAQ (reference sequence). CDR3 DNA sequence: TGTGCCAGCAATACCAGCCGTGGACTAGCACTGGAGACCCAGTACTTC. It specifies CASNTSRGLALETQYF.

This clonotype was detected only a few times. J is TRBJ2-7 and V is TRBV12-3 or TRBV12-4; 8 bases match TRBD1. CDR3 length: 14 amino acids. With V trimmed by 6 bases and J by 3 bases, 7 bases remained unmatched. The CDR3 region has the DNA TGTGCCAGCAGAAAAGGACAGGGAAACTACGAGCAGTACTTC. Its protein product is CASRKGQGNYEQYF.

This clonotype showed up many times. The rearrangement links TRBV7-2 to TRBJ2-5, with 12 bases identical to TRBD2. V lost 5 bases and J lost 5; bases outside the gene matches: 9. This CDR3 contains 16 residues. Germline V CDR1 and CDR2: SGHTA, FQGNSA. As DNA, the CDR3 is TGTGCCAGCAGCCCCCCCAGACTAGCGGGAGTCGAGACCCAGTACTTC. Its translation is CASSPPRLAGVETQYF.

The chain couples TRBV25-1 to TRBJ2-2; D is unresolved. The V end lost 8 bases, the J end lost 0 bases, and 7 bases lay between the germline ends. This CDR3 is built from 13 residues. Germline V CDR1 and CDR2: MGHDK, SYGVNS. CDR3 protein: CASPISNTGELFF. CDR3 bases: TGTGCCAGCCCGATCTCGAACACCGGGGAGCTGTTTTTT. Based on the CDR3 plus reference TRBV25-1 and TRBJ2-2, the full variable domain is EADIYQTPRYLVIGTGKKITLECSQTMGHDKMYWYQQDPGMELHLIHYSYGVNSTEKGDLSSESTVSRIRTEHFPLTLESARPSHTSQYLCASPISNTGELFFGEGSRLTVL.